These 3 T cell receptor beta chains came from one sample sequenced in a study of shared clonotypes between healthy human individuals. Produced via immunoSEQ multiplex PCR; TCRdb's table is partial and in-frame only. The sample holds approximately 1,500,000 clones; around 98% are singletons and the top ten take around 0.47%. The sample consisted of naive CD4+ T cells sorted from blood. The sample's subset: CD45RA+ positively selected. The source is a man aged 30 to 45 in good health.

The chain employs TRBV10-2 and TRBJ2-6, with 9 bases identical to TRBD1. J gave up 0 bases and V 6 bases, and 6 bases lay outside the gene matches. Looked up from germline, CDR1 is WSHSY and CDR2 is SAAADI. CDR3 length equals 17 residues. For the CDR3, the DNA is TGCGCCAGCAGGTCCGGGACAGGGAGCTCTGGGGCCAACGTCCTGACTTTC. Translated: CASRSGTGSSGANVLTF.

Notes on this clone: Other DNA sequences within the sample encode an identical CDR3. The chain joins TRBV5-1 to TRBJ2-7, with a possible D match to TRBD1 (6 bases). The CDR3 extends over 14 amino acids. V lost 0 bases, J lost 0 bases, and 7 bases lay in between. From germline, CDR1 is SGHRS and CDR2 YFSETQ. CDR3 region: CASSLAQGSYEQYF. CDR3 coding DNA: TGCGCCAGCAGCTTGGCACAGGGCTCCTACGAGCAGTACTTC. Full variable domain (outside the CDR3, taken from reference TRBV5-1 and TRBJ2-7): KAGVTQTPRYLIKTRGQQVTLSCSPISGHRSVSWYQQTPGQGLQFLFEYFSETQRNKGNFPGRFSGRQFSNSRSEMNVSTLELGDSALYLCASSLAQGSYEQYFGPGTRLTVT.

This sequence joins TRBV27 and TRBJ1-1; 9 nucleotides match TRBD1. V dropped 5 bases and J dropped 4; count of bases not matched to a gene: 11. CDR3 length: 16 residues. In germline, CDR1 is MNHEY, CDR2 SMNVEV (reference sequence). The CDR3 sequence is CASSPWTGVTGTEAFF. In DNA, the CDR3 is TGTGCCAGCAGTCCCTGGACAGGGGTTACGGGCACTGAAGCTTTCTTT.